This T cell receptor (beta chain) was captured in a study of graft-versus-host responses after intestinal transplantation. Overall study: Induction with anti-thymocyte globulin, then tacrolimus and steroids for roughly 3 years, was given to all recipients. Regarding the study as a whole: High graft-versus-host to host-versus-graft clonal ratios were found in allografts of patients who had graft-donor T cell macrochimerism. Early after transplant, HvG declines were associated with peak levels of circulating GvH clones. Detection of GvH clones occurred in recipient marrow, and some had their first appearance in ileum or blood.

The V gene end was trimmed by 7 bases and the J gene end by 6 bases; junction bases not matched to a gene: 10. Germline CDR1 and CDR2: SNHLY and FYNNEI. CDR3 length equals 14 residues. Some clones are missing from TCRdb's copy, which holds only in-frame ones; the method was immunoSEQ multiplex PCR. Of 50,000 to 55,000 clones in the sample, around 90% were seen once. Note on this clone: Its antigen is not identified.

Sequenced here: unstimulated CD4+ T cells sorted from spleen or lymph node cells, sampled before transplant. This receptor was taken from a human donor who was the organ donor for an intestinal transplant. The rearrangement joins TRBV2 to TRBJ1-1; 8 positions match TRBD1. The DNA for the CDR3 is TGTGCCAGCAAACTCGGACAGGGTTGGGCTGAAGCTTTCTTT. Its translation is CASKLGQGWAEAFF.